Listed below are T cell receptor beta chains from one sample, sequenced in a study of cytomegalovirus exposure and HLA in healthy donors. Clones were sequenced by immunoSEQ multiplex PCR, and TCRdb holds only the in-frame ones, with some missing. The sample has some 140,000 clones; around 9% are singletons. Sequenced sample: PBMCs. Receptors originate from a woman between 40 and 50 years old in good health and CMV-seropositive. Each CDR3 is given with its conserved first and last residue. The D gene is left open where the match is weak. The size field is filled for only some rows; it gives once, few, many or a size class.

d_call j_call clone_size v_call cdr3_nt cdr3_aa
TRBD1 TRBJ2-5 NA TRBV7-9 TGTGCCAGCAGCCCAGACCGACAGGGACGAGAGACCCAGTACTTC CASSPDRQGRETQYF
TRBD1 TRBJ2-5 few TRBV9 TGTGCCAGCAGCGTAGGACAGGGGAAAGAGACCCAGTACTTC CASSVGQGKETQYF
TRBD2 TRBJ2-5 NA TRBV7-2 TGTGCCAGCAGTCCTCTTAGCGGGGGGACCCCTCCCTTCGGGACCCAGTACTTC CASSPLSGGTPPFGTQYF
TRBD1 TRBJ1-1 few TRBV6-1 TGTGCCAGCAGTGAACCAGGACAGGGGGTAACTGAAGCTTTCTTT CASSEPGQGVTEAFF
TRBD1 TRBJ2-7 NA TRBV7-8 TGTGCCAGCAGCTTACGGACAGGCACCGACTACGAGCAGTACTTC CASSLRTGTDYEQYF
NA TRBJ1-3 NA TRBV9 TGTGCCAGCAGCGTAGAGGTCGGGGGCTCTGGAAACACCATATATTTT CASSVEVGGSGNTIYF
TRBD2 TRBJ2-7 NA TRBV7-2 TGTGCCAGCAGTTACCGGGGGGGACCATACGAGCAGTACTTC CASSYRGGPYEQYF
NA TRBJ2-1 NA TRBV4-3 TGCGCCAGCAGCCAAGGAAATGCCAGGGTAAATGAGCAGTTCTTC CASSQGNARVNEQFF
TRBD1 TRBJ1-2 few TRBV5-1 TGCGCCAGCAGCTTACAGGGGGCGGATTATGGCTACACCTTC CASSLQGADYGYTF
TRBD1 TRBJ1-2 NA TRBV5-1 TGCGCCAGCAGCTTGGTCCCAGGGGGCTTTTATGGCTACACCTTC CASSLVPGGFYGYTF
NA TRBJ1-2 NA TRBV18 TGTGCCAGCTCACCACTTTCTGATGGACAGAGTAACTATGGCTACACCTTC CASSPLSDGQSNYGYTF
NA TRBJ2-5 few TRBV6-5 TGTGCCAGCATGAGGAGGCACGACCTAAGGGAGACCCAGTACTTC CASMRRHDLRETQYF
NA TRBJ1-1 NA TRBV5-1 TGCGCCAGCAGCGCAGACATTCTCACTGAAGCTTTCTTT CASSADILTEAFF
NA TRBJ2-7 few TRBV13 TGTGCCAGCAGCTTAGCCCTACGGGGCTCCTACGAGCAGTACTTC CASSLALRGSYEQYF
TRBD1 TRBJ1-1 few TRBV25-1 TGTGCCAGCCAGGGGGCAGGTAGGGTCACTGAAGCTTTCTTT CASQGAGRVTEAFF
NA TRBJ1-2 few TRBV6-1 TGTGCCAGCAGTGCCAGGGGCCAGGGTCATGGCTACACCTTC CASSARGQGHGYTF
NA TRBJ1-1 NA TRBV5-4 TGTGCCAGCAGCTTGGTAGGACTGGGGGGTGACACTGAAGCTTTCTTT CASSLVGLGGDTEAFF
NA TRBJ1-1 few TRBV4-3 TGCGCCAGCAGCCAAGATTGGGGGGAGGTGAACACTGAAGCTTTCTTT CASSQDWGEVNTEAFF
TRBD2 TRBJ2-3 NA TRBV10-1 TGCGCCAGCAGTGTACTTGTTTCGGGAGGTACGCAGTATTTT CASSVLVSGGTQYF
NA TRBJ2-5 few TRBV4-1 TGCGCCAGCAGCCAAGAGTTGGCTGAGACCCAGTACTTC CASSQELAETQYF
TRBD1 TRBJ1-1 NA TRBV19 TGTGCCAGTAGCCTCAACAGGGGGGAAGCTTTCTTT CASSLNRGEAFF
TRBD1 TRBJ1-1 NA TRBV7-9 TGTGCCAGCAGGAGACAGGGTTCAGACGGTGAAGCTTTCTTT CASRRQGSDGEAFF
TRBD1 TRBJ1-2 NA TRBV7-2 TGTGCCAGCAGTTTTACAGGGGGCGCCTATGGCTACACCTTC CASSFTGGAYGYTF
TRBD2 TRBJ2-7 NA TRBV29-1 TGCAGCGTTGAAAAGTTTACGGGAGGGGAGCAGTACTTC CSVEKFTGGEQYF
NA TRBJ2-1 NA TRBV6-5 TGTGCCAGCAGTTACTCTGGCCCATCATACAATGAGCAGTTCTTC CASSYSGPSYNEQFF
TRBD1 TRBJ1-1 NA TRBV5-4 TGTGCCAGCAGCTTTTCTCAGGGGGTGAACACTGAAGCTTTCTTT CASSFSQGVNTEAFF
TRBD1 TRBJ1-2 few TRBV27 TGTGCCAGCAGTTTCGGGACAGACTATGGCTACACCTTC CASSFGTDYGYTF
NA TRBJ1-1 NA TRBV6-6 TGTGCCAGCAACCTAGGGGGGGAAGGGAACACTGAAGCTTTCTTT CASNLGGEGNTEAFF
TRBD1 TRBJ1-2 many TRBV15 TGTGCCACCAGCAGATCGCGGACAGGGACCGGCTACACCTTC CATSRSRTGTGYTF
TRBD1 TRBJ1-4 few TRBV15 TGTGCCACCAGTTGGGACAGGGGGTCTGAAAAACTGTTTTTT CATSWDRGSEKLFF
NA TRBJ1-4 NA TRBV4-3 TGCGCCAGCAGCCAAGATCTAACAGCCTATGAAAAACTGTTTTTT CASSQDLTAYEKLFF
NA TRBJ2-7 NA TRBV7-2 TGTGCCAGCAGCTTAGTCAGGGGCAGCGAGCAGTACTTC CASSLVRGSEQYF
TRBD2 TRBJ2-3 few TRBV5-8 TGTGCCAGCAGCCCCGGACTGGGGAGCGGGGGGATGTTCACAGATACGCAGTATTTT CASSPGLGSGGMFTDTQYF
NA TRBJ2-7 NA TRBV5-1 TGCGCCAGCAGCTTGAACAGCCCCTACGAGCAGTACTTC CASSLNSPYEQYF
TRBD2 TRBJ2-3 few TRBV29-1 TGCAGCGGGACTAGCGGCACAGATACGCAGTATTTT CSGTSGTDTQYF
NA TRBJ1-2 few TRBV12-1 TGTGCCAGCAGCTGCACGCGATTCTATGGCTACACCTTC CASSCTRFYGYTF
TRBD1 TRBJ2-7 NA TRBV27 TGTGCCAGCACCCGGACAGGACTCTACGACGAGCAGTACTTC CASTRTGLYDEQYF
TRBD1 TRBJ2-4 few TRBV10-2 TGCGCCAGCAGCTGGACAGGGGGCCTAGCCAAAAACATTCAGTACTTC CASSWTGGLAKNIQYF
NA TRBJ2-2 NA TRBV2 TGTGCCAGCAGTGCCCGGGATCAAGCGAACACCGGGGAGCTGTTTTTT CASSARDQANTGELFF
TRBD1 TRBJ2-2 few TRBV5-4 TGTGCCAGCAGCTTGGGCGGGACAGGGGGGACCGGGGAGCTGTTTTTT CASSLGGTGGTGELFF
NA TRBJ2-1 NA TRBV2 TGTGCCAGCAACCCACAGGGAGTGTTCGGGTACAATGAGCAGTTCTTC CASNPQGVFGYNEQFF
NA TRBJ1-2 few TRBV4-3 TGCGCCAGCAGCCAGCTGGCGGCGGGAGGCTACACCTTC CASSQLAAGGYTF
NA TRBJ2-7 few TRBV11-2 TGTGCCAGCAGCTTACGGCGGTACGAGCAGTACTTC CASSLRRYEQYF
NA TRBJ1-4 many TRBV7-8 TGTGCCAGCAGCCCAGATCGCGTAGGAGTCACTAATGAAAAACTGTTTTTT CASSPDRVGVTNEKLFF
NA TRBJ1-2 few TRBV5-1 TGCGCCAGCAGCTTGGAGGCAGGGACTCACTATGGCTACACCTTC CASSLEAGTHYGYTF
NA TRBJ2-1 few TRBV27 TGTGCCAGCACTCCCTCGGGCGGGGCGGTGTTCTTC CASTPSGGAVFF
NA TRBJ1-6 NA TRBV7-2 TGTGCCAGCAGCTTAGTTCGGGGAAGAATTAATTCACCCCTCCACTTT CASSLVRGRINSPLHF
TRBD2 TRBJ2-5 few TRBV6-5 TGTGCCAGCAGCCGGACTAGCGCCTTAGGAGAGACCCAGTACTTC CASSRTSALGETQYF
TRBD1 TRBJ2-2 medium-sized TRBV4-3 TGCGCCAGCAGCCCCGGGACAGGGGGCGCGTCCCCGAACACCGGGGAGCTGTTTTTT CASSPGTGGASPNTGELFF
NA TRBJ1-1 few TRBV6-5 TGTGCCAGCAGCTTGGGACACCCACTGAACACTGAAGCTTTCTTT CASSLGHPLNTEAFF
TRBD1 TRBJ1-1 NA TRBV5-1 TGCGCCAGCAGCTTGACCGGGACAGCTGAAGCTTTCTTT CASSLTGTAEAFF
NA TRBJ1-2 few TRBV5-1 TGCGCCAGCAGCCCCACAGGGTTCCATGGCTACACCTTC CASSPTGFHGYTF
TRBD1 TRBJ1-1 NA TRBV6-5 TGTGCCACCCGAACCGGGACAGGGTACCCTGAAGCTTTCTTT CATRTGTGYPEAFF
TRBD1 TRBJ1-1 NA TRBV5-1 TGCGCCAGCAGCTACACCGGGACAGAGAACACTGAAGCTTTCTTT CASSYTGTENTEAFF